This T cell receptor (beta chain) stems from a study of blood T cell repertoires in COVID-19. The overall study: Specimens from acute and convalescent COVID-19 originated in the United States, Italy and Spain. The cDNA or gDNA used as material had been derived from T cells, B-cell-depleted T cells, or PBMCs.

V lost 2 bases and J 1 base, leaving 21 bases between the germline ends. The CDR3 length is 19 residues. Germline V gene lookup returns CDR1 SGHVS and CDR2 FQNEAQ. In the source study's methods: Counts of nucleated cells, estimated from reference gene primer amplification, were obtained. TCRdb's table, derived via immunoSEQ multiplex PCR, lists solely in-frame clones and lacks some. V, J and clone size are taken as reported in that table, and D and trimming were inferred from the DNA itself. The table records around 190,000 clones, roughly 76% of them present only once. Those enrolled in Seattle joined during active infection and were followed longitudinally afterward.

The specimen sequenced was peripheral blood. The source of this sequence is a woman in her thirties or forties with COVID-19, enrolled during active disease. V usage is TRBV7-8 and J usage is TRBJ2-4; a possible D gene is TRBD1 (5 bases). The CDR3 nucleotides read TGTGCCAGCAGCTTAAAGGGGAAGGATAGATCTCTGGCCAAAAACATTCAGTACTTC. It translates to CASSLKGKDRSLAKNIQYF.